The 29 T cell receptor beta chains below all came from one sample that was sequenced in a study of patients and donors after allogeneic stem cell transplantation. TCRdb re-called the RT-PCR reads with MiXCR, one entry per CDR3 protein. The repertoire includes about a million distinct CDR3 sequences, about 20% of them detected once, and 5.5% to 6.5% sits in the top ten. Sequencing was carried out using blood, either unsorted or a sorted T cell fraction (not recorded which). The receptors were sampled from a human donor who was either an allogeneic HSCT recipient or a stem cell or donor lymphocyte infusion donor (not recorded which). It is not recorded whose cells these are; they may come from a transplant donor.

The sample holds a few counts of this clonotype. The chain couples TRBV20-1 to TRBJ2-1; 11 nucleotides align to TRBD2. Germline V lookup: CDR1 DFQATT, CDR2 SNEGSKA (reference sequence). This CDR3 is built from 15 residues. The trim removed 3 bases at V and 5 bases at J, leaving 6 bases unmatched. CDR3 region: CSASPRLAGHNEQFF. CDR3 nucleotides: TGCAGTGCTAGTCCCAGACTAGCGGGGCACAATGAGCAGTTCTTC.

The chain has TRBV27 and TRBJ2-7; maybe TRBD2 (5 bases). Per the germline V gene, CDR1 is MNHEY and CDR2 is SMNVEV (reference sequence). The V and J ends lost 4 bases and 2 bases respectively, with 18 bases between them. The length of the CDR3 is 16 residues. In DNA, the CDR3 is TGTGCCAGCAGTTCGTCCACGCACCCCGGGGCCTACGAGCAGTACTTC. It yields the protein CASSSSTHPGAYEQYF.

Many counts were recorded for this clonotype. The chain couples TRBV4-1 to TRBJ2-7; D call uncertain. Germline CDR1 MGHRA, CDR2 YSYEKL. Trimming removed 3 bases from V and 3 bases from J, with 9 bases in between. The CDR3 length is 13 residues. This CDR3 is CASSQGYRYEQYF. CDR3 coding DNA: TGCGCCAGCAGCCAGGGCTATCGCTACGAGCAGTACTTC.

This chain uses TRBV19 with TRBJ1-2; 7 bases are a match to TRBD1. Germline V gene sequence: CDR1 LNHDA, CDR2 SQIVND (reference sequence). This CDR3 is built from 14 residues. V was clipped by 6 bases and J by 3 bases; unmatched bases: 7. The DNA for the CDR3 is TGTGCCAGTAGGGAGACCGGGACAGACTATGGCTACACCTTC. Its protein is CASRETGTDYGYTF.

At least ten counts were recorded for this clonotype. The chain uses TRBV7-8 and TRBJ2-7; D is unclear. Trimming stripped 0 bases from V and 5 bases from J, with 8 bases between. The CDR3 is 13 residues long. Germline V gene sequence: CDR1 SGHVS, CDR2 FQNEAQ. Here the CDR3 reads CASSLAPWNEQYF. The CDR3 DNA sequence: TGTGCCAGCAGCTTAGCGCCCTGGAACGAGCAGTACTTC.

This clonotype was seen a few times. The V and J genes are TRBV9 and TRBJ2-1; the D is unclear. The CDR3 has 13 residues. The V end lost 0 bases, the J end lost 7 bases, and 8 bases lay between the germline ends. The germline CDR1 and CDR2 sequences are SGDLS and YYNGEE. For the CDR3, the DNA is TGTGCCAGCAGCGTAGAGGGTTTGAATGAGCAGTTCTTC. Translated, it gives CASSVEGLNEQFF.

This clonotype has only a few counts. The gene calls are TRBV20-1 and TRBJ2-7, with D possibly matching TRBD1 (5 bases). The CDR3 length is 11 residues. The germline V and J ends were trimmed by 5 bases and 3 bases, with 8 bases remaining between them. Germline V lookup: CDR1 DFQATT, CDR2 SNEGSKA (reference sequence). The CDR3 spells CSAYDSYEQYF. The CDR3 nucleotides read TGCAGTGCTTACGACAGCTACGAGCAGTACTTC.

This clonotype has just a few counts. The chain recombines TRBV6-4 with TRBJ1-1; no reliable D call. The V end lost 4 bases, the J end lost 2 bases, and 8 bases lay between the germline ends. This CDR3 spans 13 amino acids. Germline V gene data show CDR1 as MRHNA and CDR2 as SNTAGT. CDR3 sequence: CASSAKANTEAFF. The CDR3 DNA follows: TGTGCCAGCAGTGCCAAAGCCAACACTGAAGCTTTCTTT.

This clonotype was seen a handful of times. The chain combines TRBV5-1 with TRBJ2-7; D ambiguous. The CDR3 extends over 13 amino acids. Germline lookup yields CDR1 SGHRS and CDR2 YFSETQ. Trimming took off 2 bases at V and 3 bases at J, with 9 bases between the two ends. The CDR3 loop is CASSFFVSYEQYF. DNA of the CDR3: TGCGCCAGCAGCTTTTTTGTAAGCTACGAGCAGTACTTC.

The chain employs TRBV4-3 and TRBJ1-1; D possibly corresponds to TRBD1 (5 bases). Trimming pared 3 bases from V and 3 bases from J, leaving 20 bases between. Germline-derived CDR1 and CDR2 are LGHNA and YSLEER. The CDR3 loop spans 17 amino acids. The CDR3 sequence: CASSHLTEDLGYTEAFF. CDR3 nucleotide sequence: TGCGCCAGCAGCCACCTGACAGAAGATCTTGGTTACACTGAAGCTTTCTTT.

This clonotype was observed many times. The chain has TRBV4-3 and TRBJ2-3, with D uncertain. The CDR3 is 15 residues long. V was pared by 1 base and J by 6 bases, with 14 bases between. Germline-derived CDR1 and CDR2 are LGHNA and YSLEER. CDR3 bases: TGCGCCAGCAGCCAAGGGAAATTCGGAGCGGATACGCAGTATTTT. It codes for CASSQGKFGADTQYF.

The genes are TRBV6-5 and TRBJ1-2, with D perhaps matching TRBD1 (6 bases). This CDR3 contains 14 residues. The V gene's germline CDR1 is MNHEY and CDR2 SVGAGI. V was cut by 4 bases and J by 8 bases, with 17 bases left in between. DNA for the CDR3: TGTGCCAGCAGTTCCGATTACTACAGGGACGGCTACACCTTC. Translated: CASSSDYYRDGYTF.

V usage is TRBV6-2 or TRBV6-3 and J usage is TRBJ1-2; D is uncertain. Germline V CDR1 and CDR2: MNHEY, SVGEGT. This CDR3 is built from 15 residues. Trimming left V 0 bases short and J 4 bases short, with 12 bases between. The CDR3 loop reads CASSYSSGIRYGYTF. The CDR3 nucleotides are TGTGCCAGCAGTTACTCGAGTGGCATCCGCTATGGCTACACCTTC.

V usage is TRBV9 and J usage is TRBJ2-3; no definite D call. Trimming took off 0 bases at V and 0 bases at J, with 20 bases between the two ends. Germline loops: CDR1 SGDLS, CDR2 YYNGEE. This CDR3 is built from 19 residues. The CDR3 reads CASSVDPRPLRTSTDTQYF. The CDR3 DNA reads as TGTGCCAGCAGCGTAGACCCAAGACCGTTAAGAACTAGCACAGATACGCAGTATTTT. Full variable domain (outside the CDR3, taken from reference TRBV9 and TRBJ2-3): DSGVTQTPKHLITATGQRVTLRCSPRSGDLSVYWYQQSLDQGLQFLIQYYNGEERAKGNILERFSAQQFPDLHSELNLSSLELGDSALYFCASSVDPRPLRTSTDTQYFGPGTRLTVL.

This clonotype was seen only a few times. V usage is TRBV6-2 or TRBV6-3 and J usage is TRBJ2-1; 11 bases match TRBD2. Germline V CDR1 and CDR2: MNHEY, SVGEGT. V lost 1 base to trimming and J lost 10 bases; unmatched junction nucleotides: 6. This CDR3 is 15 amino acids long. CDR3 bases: TGTGCCAGCAGTTACTTGATAGCGGGGGGGCACGAGCAGTTCTTC. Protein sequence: CASSYLIAGGHEQFF.

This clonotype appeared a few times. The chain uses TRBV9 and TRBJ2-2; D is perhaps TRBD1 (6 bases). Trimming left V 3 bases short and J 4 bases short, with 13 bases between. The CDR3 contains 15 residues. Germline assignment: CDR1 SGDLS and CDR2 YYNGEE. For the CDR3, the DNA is TGTGCCAGCAGCGCGCGACAGGTGTCCACCGGGGAGCTGTTTTTT. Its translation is CASSARQVSTGELFF.

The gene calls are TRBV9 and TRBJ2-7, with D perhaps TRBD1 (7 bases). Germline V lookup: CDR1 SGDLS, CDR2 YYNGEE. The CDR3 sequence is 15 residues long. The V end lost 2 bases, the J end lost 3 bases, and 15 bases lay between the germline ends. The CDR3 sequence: CASSVGGGDFYEQYF. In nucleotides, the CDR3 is TGTGCCAGCAGCGTTGGAGGGGGCGACTTCTACGAGCAGTACTTC.

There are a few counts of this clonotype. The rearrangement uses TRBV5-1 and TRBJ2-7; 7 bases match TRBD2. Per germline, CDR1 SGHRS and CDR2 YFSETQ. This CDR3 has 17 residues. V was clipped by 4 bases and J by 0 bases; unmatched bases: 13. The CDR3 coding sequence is TGCGCCAGCAGCGGATCGTTGGGGCGGGGGACCTCCTACGAGCAGTACTTC. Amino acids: CASSGSLGRGTSYEQYF.

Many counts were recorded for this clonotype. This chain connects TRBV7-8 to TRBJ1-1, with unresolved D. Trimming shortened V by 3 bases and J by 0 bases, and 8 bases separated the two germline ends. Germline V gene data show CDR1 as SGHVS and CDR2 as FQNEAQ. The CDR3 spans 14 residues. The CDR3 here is CASSFEQMNTEAFF. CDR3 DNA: TGTGCCAGCAGCTTCGAACAGATGAACACTGAAGCTTTCTTT.

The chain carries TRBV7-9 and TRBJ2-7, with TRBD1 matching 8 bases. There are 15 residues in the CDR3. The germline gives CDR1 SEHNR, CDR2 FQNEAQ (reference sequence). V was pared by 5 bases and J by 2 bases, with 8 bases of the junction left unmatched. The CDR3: CASSTIPQGAYEQYF. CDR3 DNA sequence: TGTGCCAGCAGCACCATCCCACAGGGGGCCTACGAGCAGTACTTC.

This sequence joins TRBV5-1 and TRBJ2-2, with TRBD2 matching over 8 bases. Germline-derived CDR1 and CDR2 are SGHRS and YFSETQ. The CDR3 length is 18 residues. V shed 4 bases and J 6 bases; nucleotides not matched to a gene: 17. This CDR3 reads CASSLTGGSGTLAGELFF. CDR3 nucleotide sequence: TGCGCCAGCAGCCTAACCGGAGGTAGCGGGACCCTAGCCGGGGAGCTGTTTTTT. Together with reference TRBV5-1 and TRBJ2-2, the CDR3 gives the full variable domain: KAGVTQTPRYLIKTRGQQVTLSCSPISGHRSVSWYQQTPGQGLQFLFEYFSETQRNKGNFPGRFSGRQFSNSRSEMNVSTLELGDSALYLCASSLTGGSGTLAGELFFGEGSRLTVL.

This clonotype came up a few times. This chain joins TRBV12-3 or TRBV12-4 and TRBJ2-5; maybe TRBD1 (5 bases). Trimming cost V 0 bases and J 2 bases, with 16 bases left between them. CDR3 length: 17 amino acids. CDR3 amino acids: CASSLALGPGSQETQYF. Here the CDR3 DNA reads TGTGCCAGCAGTTTAGCCCTGGGGCCTGGCTCACAAGAGACCCAGTACTTC.

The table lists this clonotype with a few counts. CDR3 DNA sequence: TGTGCCAGCAGTCTCCGGGACAGGAGATACGAGCAGTACTTC. Its protein is CASSLRDRRYEQYF. This chain joins TRBV12-3 or TRBV12-4 and TRBJ2-7, with TRBD1 matching over 8 bases. The CDR3 covers 14 residues. Germline trimming cut 5 bases from V and 4 bases from J; bases unmatched to any gene: 7.

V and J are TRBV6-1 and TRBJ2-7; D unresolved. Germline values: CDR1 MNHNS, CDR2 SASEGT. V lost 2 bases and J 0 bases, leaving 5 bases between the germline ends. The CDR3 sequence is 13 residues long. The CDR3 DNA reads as TGTGCCAGCAGTGAACAGGACTCCTACGAGCAGTACTTC. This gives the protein CASSEQDSYEQYF.

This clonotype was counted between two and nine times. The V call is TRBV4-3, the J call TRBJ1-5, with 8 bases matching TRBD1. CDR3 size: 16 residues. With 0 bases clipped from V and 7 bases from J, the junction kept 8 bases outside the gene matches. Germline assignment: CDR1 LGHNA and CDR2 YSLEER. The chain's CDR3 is CASSQDLGQVEQPQHF. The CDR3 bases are TGCGCCAGCAGCCAAGATCTGGGACAGGTGGAACAGCCCCAGCATTTT.

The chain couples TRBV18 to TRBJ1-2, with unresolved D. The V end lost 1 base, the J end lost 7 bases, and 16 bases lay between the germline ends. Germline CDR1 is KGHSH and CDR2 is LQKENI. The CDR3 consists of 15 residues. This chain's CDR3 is CASSPQSQPTGGYTF. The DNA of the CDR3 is TGTGCCAGCTCACCACAGTCACAGCCCACGGGTGGCTACACCTTC.

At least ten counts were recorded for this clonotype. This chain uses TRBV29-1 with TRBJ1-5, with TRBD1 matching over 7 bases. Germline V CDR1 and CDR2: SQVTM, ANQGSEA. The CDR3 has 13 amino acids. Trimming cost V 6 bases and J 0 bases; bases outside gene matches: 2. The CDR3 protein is CSVGTVSNQPQHF. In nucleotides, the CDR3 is TGCAGCGTCGGGACAGTTAGCAATCAGCCCCAGCATTTT.

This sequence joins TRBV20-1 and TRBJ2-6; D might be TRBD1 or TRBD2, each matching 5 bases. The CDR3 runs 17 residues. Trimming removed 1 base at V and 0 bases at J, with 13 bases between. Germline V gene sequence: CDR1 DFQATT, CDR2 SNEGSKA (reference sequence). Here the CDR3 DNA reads TGCAGTGCTAGAGGGGGACGGCCCCGCTCTGGGGCCAACGTCCTGACTTTC. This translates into CSARGGRPRSGANVLTF.

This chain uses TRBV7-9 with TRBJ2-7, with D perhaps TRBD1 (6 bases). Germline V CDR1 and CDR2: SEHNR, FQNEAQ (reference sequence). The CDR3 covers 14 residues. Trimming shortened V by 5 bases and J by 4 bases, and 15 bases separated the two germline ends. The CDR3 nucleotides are TGTGCCAGCAGCGACGGACAGAAACCTTACGAGCAGTACTTC. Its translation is CASSDGQKPYEQYF.